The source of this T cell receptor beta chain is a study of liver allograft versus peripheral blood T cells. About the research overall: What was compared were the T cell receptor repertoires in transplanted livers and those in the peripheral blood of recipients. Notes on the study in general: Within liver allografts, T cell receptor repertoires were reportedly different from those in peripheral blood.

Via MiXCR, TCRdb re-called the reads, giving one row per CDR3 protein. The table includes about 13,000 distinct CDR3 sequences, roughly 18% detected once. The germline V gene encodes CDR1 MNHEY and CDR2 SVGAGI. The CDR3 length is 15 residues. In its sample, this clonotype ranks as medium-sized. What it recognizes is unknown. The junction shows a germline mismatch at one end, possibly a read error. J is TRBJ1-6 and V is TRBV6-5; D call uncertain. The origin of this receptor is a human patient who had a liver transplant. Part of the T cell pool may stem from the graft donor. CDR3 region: CASTDRGSFNSPLHF. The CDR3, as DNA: TGTGCCAGCACGGACCGGGGTTCCTTTAATTCACCCCTCCACTTT.